The entry below describes one TCR beta chain. What it binds is unknown. The record originates from a study of cytomegalovirus exposure and HLA in healthy donors. Study results and limitations: In an earlier analysis, most TCR beta V segments were productive about 87% or about 30% of the time. Later on, an analysis found that several of the most significant clusters appeared to be linked to common viral pathogens, which included parvovirus B19. Both high specificity and high sensitivity reportedly marked the classifier's diagnosis of cytomegalovirus status. Cytomegalovirus-associated status was assigned to approximately 160 TCR beta chains.

The CDR3 consists of 15 residues. Germline V gene lookup returns CDR1 SNHLY and CDR2 FYNNEI. V lost 0 bases, J lost 9 bases, and 10 bases stayed unmatched. The PCR employed 60 Vbeta primers together with 13 Jbeta primers. Measured with immunoSEQ multiplex PCR; TCRdb has only the in-frame clones, and not every one. The repertoire consists of about 110,000 clones, with 76% occurring once and the leading ten covering about 7.5%. The source is a man aged 35 to 55 in good health and CMV-seropositive. The specimen sequenced was PBMCs. The rearrangement uses TRBV2 and TRBJ2-7, with 8 bases aligning to TRBD1. CDR3 nucleotide sequence: TGTGCCAGCAGTGAAGCTGAAGGACAGGGTAGCGGGCAGTACTTC. Its protein is CASSEAEGQGSGQYF.